A single sample is the source of the 3 T cell receptor beta chains below, sequenced in a study of response to subunit inactivated influenza vaccine. TCRdb re-called the RT-PCR reads through MiXCR, storing one row per CDR3 protein. The sample includes about 650,000 distinct CDR3 sequences, less than 20% of them seen just once. Sequencing used PBMCs from blood, obtained roughly 13 days after vaccination. These TCRs come from a man aged 45-65 years who received an inactivated influenza vaccine.

The rearrangement links TRBV6-2 or TRBV6-3 to TRBJ2-2, with D tentatively TRBD2 (6 bases). Trimming removed 8 bases at V and 5 bases at J, with 12 bases between. The length of the CDR3 is 13 residues. Germline V lookup: CDR1 MNHEY, CDR2 SVGEGT. CDR3 loop: CASRLGGTGELFF. The CDR3 DNA reads as TGTGCCAGCCGGTTGGGGGGAACCGGGGAGCTGTTTTTT.

V and J are TRBV28 and TRBJ1-4, with 8 bases matching TRBD1. The germline V gene has CDR1 MDHEN and CDR2 SYDVKM. Trimming took 5 bases from V and 4 from J; bases not matched to a gene: 6. This CDR3 is 15 amino acids long. The CDR3: CASSQDRVRNEKLFF. As DNA, the CDR3 is TGTGCCAGCAGTCAGGACAGGGTCCGTAATGAAAAACTGTTTTTT.

This clonotype appeared a few times. The chain carries TRBV15 and TRBJ2-1; 8 nucleotides match TRBD1. The ends lost 0 bases at V and 3 bases at J; junction bases unmatched: 10. CDR1 is LNHNV, CDR2 YYDKDF, per germline (reference sequence). The CDR3 loop spans 18 amino acids. The CDR3: CATSRDPADRVSYNEQFF. CDR3 DNA sequence: TGTGCCACCAGCAGAGATCCTGCGGACAGGGTGAGCTACAATGAGCAGTTCTTC.